This record looks at one T cell receptor beta chain sequence and its context. The sample is drawn from a study of blood T cell repertoires in COVID-19. Methods used by the authors: Reference gene primer amplification yielded estimated nucleated cell counts. Generated by immunoSEQ multiplex PCR, the TCRdb table keeps only in-frame clones and is missing some. The V and J calls and clone size come from that table; D and trimming were worked out from the DNA. The sample includes some 250,000 clones, about 79% of them seen just once. The CDR3 spans 13 residues. Trimming cost V 3 bases and J 8 bases; bases outside gene matches: 5. Germline V gives CDR1 GTSNPN, CDR2 SVGIG (reference sequence).

The chain combines TRBV30 with TRBJ1-3; 9 bases are a match to TRBD1. This sequence was found in a woman older than 75 with acute or convalescent COVID-19. The sequencing sample was made of peripheral blood. CDR3 amino acids: CAWRADRGDTIYF. CDR3 nucleotides: TGTGCCTGGAGAGCCGACAGGGGGGACACCATATATTTT.